This T cell receptor beta chain was recorded in a study of blood T cell repertoires in COVID-19. The V gene lost 5 bases and the J gene lost 3 bases, with 17 bases spanning the gap. The germline gives CDR1 LGHNT, CDR2 FRNRAP. The CDR3 consists of 17 residues. The repertoire was sequenced with immunoSEQ multiplex PCR; TCRdb's copy has only in-frame clones and lacks some. The data show about 88,000 clones, 85% to 90% seen once. The receptor comes from a woman aged 70-85 years with acute or convalescent COVID-19. The sequenced sample was peripheral blood. The J gene is TRBJ1-6, the V gene TRBV12-5, with D possibly matching TRBD1 (6 bases). CDR3 sequence (DNA): TGTGCTAGTGGTACCCCACAGGGAATCATCTATAATTCACCCCTCCACTTT. Protein product: CASGTPQGIIYNSPLHF.